This T cell receptor beta chain emerged from a study of Ad26.COV2.S vaccination and SARS-CoV-2 variants. Study-level background: Donor joined the COV1001 Ad26.COV2.S trial arm. Doses of Ad26.COV2.S were injected into muscle once or twice, 56 days apart.

TCRdb's table, derived via immunoSEQ multiplex PCR, lists solely in-frame clones and lacks some. Found here are hundreds of thousands of clones, 88% of them singletons; the top ten hold roughly 6%. Trimming stripped 1 base from V and 9 bases from J, with 19 bases between. The CDR3 consists of 16 residues. The germline gives CDR1 GTSNPN, CDR2 SVGIG (reference sequence). Treatment defined: roughly 18 received Ad26.COV2.S at low or high dose, single or two shots; 5 received placebo; per-sample allocation not given. The samples were gathered on day 63 after the first injection of vaccine or placebo. The material was peripheral blood, obtained in a trial of Ad26.COV2.S vaccine versus placebo. The origin of this receptor is a person between 18 and 65 years old who received the Ad26.COV2.S COVID-19 vaccine or a placebo. The chain is built from TRBV30 and TRBJ1-6, with a tentative D call TRBD1 (5 bases). The DNA for the CDR3 is TGTGCCTGGAGTGGGGGCCTCCTTGGTGGAGGTTCACCCCTCCACTTT. It yields the protein CAWSGGLLGGGSPLHF.